The 3 T cell receptor beta chains below were found in one sample sequenced in a study of blood T cell repertoires in COVID-19. Sequencing used immunoSEQ multiplex PCR; TCRdb keeps in-frame clones, though not all of them. Among approximately 190,000 clones listed, 87% were seen once. Sequenced input: peripheral blood. Receptors were obtained from a man aged 55 to 70 with active or convalescent COVID-19.

This clone was seen only a few times. The chain carries TRBV12-3 or TRBV12-4 and TRBJ2-3; no firm D call. CDR3 size: 13 residues. Trimming stripped 3 bases from V and 0 bases from J, with 4 bases between. The CDR3 loop is CASSLESTDTQYF. The CDR3 DNA sequence: TGTGCCAGCAGTTTGGAGAGCACAGATACGCAGTATTTT.

The V gene is TRBV6-5, the J gene TRBJ1-1; maybe TRBD1 (6 bases). Germline loops: CDR1 MNHEY, CDR2 SVGAGI. The CDR3 is made up of 14 amino acids. Trimming pared 0 bases from V and 2 bases from J, leaving 7 bases between. CDR3 sequence (DNA): TGTGCCAGCAGTTACTCGGGACATAACACTGAAGCTTTCTTT. This codes for CASSYSGHNTEAFF.

This rearrangement joins TRBV7-3 to TRBJ2-7; 11 positions match TRBD1. V lost 2 bases and J lost 5; bases outside the gene matches: 5. This CDR3 has 15 residues. Germline V gene sequence: CDR1 SGHTA, CDR2 FQGTGA. CDR3 bases: TGTGCCAGCAGCTTACTTGGGGACAGGGGGAACGAGCAGTACTTC. Residues: CASSLLGDRGNEQYF.